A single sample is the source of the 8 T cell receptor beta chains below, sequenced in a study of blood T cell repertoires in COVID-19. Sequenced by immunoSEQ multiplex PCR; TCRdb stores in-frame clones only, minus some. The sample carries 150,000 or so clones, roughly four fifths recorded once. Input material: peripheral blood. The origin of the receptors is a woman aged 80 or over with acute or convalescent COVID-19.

The DNA for the CDR3 is TGTCCCCCCAACGGGTACGAGCAGTACTTC. It translates to CPPNGYEQYF. The chain couples TRBV30 to TRBJ2-7, with D hard to call. This CDR3 comprises 10 residues. The germline V gene encodes CDR1 GTSNPN and CDR2 SVGIG (reference sequence).

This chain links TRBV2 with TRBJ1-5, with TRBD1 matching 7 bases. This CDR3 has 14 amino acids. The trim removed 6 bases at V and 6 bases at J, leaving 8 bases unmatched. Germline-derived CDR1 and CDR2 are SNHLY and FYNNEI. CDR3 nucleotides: TGTGCCAGCAGAGGAGGGGGCGCGGGTCAGCCCCAGCATTTT. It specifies CASRGGGAGQPQHF.

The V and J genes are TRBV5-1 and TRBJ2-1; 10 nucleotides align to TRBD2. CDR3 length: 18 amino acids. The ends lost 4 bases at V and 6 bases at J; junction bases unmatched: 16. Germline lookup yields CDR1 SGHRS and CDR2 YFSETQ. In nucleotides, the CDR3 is TGCGCCAGCAGCCCCCTCAGCGGGAGGGTCGGCCCAAGCAATGAGCAGTTCTTC. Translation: CASSPLSGRVGPSNEQFF.

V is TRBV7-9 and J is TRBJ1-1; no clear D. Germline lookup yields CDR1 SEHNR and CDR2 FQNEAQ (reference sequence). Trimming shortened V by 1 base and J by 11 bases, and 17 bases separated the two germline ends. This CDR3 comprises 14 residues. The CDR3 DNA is TGTGCCAGCAGCTTAGGCACGGCCGGGAAGATGGCTTTCTTT. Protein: CASSLGTAGKMAFF. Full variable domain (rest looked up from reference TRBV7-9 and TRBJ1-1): DTGVSQNPRHKITKRGQNVTFRCDPISEHNRLYWYRQTLGQGPEFLTYFQNEAQLEKSRLLSDRFSAERPKGSFSTLEIQRTEQGDSAMYLCASSLGTAGKMAFFGQGTRLTVV.

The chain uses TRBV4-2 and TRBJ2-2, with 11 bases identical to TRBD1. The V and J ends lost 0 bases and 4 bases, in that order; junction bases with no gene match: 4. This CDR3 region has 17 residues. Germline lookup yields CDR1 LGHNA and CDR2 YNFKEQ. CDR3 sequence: CASSQEGDRGSTGELFF. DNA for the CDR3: TGTGCCAGCAGCCAAGAAGGGGACAGGGGGTCCACCGGGGAGCTGTTTTTT.

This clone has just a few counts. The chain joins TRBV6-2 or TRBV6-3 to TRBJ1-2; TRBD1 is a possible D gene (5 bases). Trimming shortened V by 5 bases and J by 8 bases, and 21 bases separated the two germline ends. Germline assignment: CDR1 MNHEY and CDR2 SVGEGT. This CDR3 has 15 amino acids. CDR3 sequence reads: CASSPSQGSLGGYTF. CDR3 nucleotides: TGTGCCAGCAGTCCAAGCCAGGGTTCCCTGGGCGGCTACACCTTC.

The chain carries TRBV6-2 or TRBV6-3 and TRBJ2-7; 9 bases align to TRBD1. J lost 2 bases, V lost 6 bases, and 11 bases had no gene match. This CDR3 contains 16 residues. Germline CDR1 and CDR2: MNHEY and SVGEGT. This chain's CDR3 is CASSPVGTGPTYEQYF. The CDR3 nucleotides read TGTGCCAGCAGCCCGGTGGGGACAGGGCCTACCTACGAGCAGTACTTC.

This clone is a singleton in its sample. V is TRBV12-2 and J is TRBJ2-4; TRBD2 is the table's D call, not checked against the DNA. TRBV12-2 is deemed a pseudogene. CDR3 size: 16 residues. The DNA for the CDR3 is TGTGCAAGTCGCTTATATGCGGGGAAAACCAAAAACATTCAGTACTTC. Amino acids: CASRLYAGKTKNIQYF.